This T cell receptor (beta chain) appears in the sequencing data of a study of shared clonotypes between healthy human individuals. The repertoire was sequenced with immunoSEQ multiplex PCR; TCRdb's copy has only in-frame clones and lacks some. The sample contains around 690,000 clones, about 90% of which appear only once. Germline values: CDR1 MNHEY, CDR2 SMNVEV (reference sequence). V dropped 5 bases and J dropped 7 bases, with 15 bases sitting between them. This CDR3 spans 14 amino acids. The sequence was collected from a man between 18 and 35 years old in good health. Some clones in this sample may be carry-over from other donors' samples. Sequences were obtained from memory CD8+ T cells from PBMCs. The subset here: CD45RO+ cells pooled with CCR7-negative TemRA cells. This chain joins TRBV27 and TRBJ2-1; tentatively, D is TRBD2 (5 bases). The CDR3, as DNA: TGTGCCAGCAGTCCCCCTGGACTTCCTAATGAGCAGTTCTTC. This encodes CASSPPGLPNEQFF.